A selection of T cell receptor beta chains follows, all from one sample in a study of cytomegalovirus exposure and HLA in healthy donors. The repertoire was sequenced with immunoSEQ multiplex PCR; TCRdb's copy has only in-frame clones and lacks some. The sample holds 200,000 to 250,000 clones, roughly 80% seen once. Sequencing was done on a sample of PBMCs. The receptors were gathered from a woman aged 40 to 49 in good health and CMV-seronegative. CDR3s include the opening cysteine and the closing phenylalanine or tryptophan. A D gene is named only where the DNA matches it firmly. Not every row has a clone size; where given, it reads once, few, many or a size class.

length	size	V	J	D	DNA	CDR3
17	NA	TRBV10-3	TRBJ2-3	TRBD2	TGTGCCATCAGTGAGTCGTTGGTAGCGGGGTCCCCCGATACGCAGTATTTT	CAISESLVAGSPDTQYF
15	NA	TRBV6-6	TRBJ2-3	TRBD1	TGTGCCAGCAGACATTCAGGGGGAAGGGCAGATACGCAGTATTTT	CASRHSGGRADTQYF
16	NA	TRBV7-9	TRBJ2-1	TRBD2	TGTGCCAGCAGCTTAGAAGGGACTAGCGGCCTAAATGAGCAGTTCTTC	CASSLEGTSGLNEQFF
14	NA	TRBV10-3	TRBJ2-1	TRBD2	TGTGCCATCAAGAGCGGGAGTAACGCGGATGAGCAGTTCTTC	CAIKSGSNADEQFF
14	NA	TRBV27	TRBJ1-2	NA	TGTGCCAGCAGTTTCCGGAGAACTAACTATGGCTACACCTTC	CASSFRRTNYGYTF
15	NA	TRBV10-3	TRBJ2-7	TRBD2	TGTGCCATCAGTGCAACTAGCGGAGCTTCCTACGAGCAGTACTTC	CAISATSGASYEQYF
14	NA	TRBV7-2	TRBJ1-2	NA	TGTGCCAGCAGCTTAATGGAGGCAGACTATGGCTACACCTTC	CASSLMEADYGYTF
15	few	TRBV6-6	TRBJ1-2	NA	TGTGCCAGCAGCCGAAGTTCCCAGGGAACCGCTGGCTACACCTTC	CASSRSSQGTAGYTF
16	NA	TRBV27	TRBJ2-7	TRBD2	TGTGCCAGCAGTTTAGGGTTTAGCGGGTGGTCCTACGAGCAGTACTTC	CASSLGFSGWSYEQYF
13	NA	TRBV5-1	TRBJ2-7	NA	TGCGCCAGCAGCCCCAGCGGTTACTACGAGCAGTACTTC	CASSPSGYYEQYF
12	NA	TRBV12-5	TRBJ1-1	NA	TGTGCTAGTGGGCCAAACCGAGTTGAGGCTTTCTTT	CASGPNRVEAFF
15	NA	TRBV7-8	TRBJ2-2	NA	TGTGCCAGCAGCCCTCATGGGGCAATTACCGGGGAGCTGTTTTTT	CASSPHGAITGELFF
15	few	TRBV19	TRBJ1-5	NA	TGTGCCAGTAGTTCCCCCAGGGGCCGGAATCAGCCCCAGCATTTT	CASSSPRGRNQPQHF
13	few	TRBV5-1	TRBJ2-7	NA	TGCGCCAGCAGCCGACTGGGGGCGTACGAGCAGTACTTC	CASSRLGAYEQYF
14	NA	TRBV7-2	TRBJ2-5	TRBD1	TGTGCCAGCAGCCCGGGGACAGGGGGTGAGACCCAGTACTTC	CASSPGTGGETQYF
15	NA	TRBV11-2	TRBJ2-7	NA	TGTGCCAGCAGCTTTACAAACGGAAGGGGGTACGAGCAGTACTTC	CASSFTNGRGYEQYF
15	once	TRBV11-2	TRBJ2-2	NA	TGTGCCAGCAGCTTTACTTTACCGAACACCGGGGAGCTGTTTTTT	CASSFTLPNTGELFF
16	NA	TRBV27	TRBJ2-7	TRBD2	TGTGCCAGCAGTTGGGGGAGCGGGGCCGCGGCCTACGAGCAGTACTTC	CASSWGSGAAAYEQYF
16	NA	TRBV14	TRBJ1-1	NA	TGTGCCAGCAGCCAAGATTTTGGGGAGGTGAACACTGAAGCTTTCTTT	CASSQDFGEVNTEAFF
13	few	TRBV9	TRBJ1-6	NA	TGTGCCAGCAGCGTAGCAGCAGGGATGGCCCTCCACTTT	CASSVAAGMALHF
15	NA	TRBV7-6	TRBJ2-1	TRBD1	TGTGCCAGCAGCTCGAGACAGGGTTCCTACAATGAGCAGTTCTTC	CASSSRQGSYNEQFF
17	NA	TRBV19	TRBJ2-6	NA	TGTGCCAGTAGTATAGCGGGACAACAAAGTGGGGCCAACGTCCTGACTTTC	CASSIAGQQSGANVLTF
16	few	TRBV5-1	TRBJ2-1	NA	TGCGCCAGCAGCTTGCCTCCAGCGGCGGATTACAATGAGCAGTTCTTC	CASSLPPAADYNEQFF
14	NA	TRBV25-1	TRBJ1-1	NA	TGTGCCAGCAGACGTAGTGGTGGGGCGGGGGAAGCTTTCTTT	CASRRSGGAGEAFF
11	NA	TRBV6-6	TRBJ1-2	NA	TGTGCCAGCAGTTACCCATATGGCTACACCTTC	CASSYPYGYTF
14	NA	TRBV10-3	TRBJ2-1	TRBD2	TGTGCCACTTACCAAGCGGGGGGCCTCAATGAGCAGTTCTTC	CATYQAGGLNEQFF
15	NA	TRBV18	TRBJ1-1	TRBD1	TGTGCCAGCTCACCTACGAACAGGGGGCTAAGTGAAGCTTTCTTT	CASSPTNRGLSEAFF